A single sample is the source of the 22 T cell receptor beta chains below, sequenced in a study of cytomegalovirus exposure and HLA in healthy donors. Clones were sequenced by immunoSEQ multiplex PCR, and TCRdb holds only the in-frame ones, with some missing. The sample has some 230,000 clones; about 90% are singletons. The sample comprised PBMCs. The receptors here all came from a woman aged 18-29 years in good health and CMV-seronegative.

The CDR3 nucleotides read TGCGCCAGCAGCTTGGCCATGAAGGGGATGGGGAACACCGGGGAGCTGTTTTTT. It yields the protein CASSLAMKGMGNTGELFF. This rearrangement joins TRBV5-1 to TRBJ2-2, with D tentatively TRBD1 (5 bases). V lost 0 bases to trimming and J lost 1 base, with 16 bases between them. CDR1 is SGHRS and CDR2 is YFSETQ in the germline V gene. The CDR3 length is 18 residues.

The chain couples TRBV6-1 to TRBJ2-3; 11 bases fit TRBD1. V lost 8 bases, J lost 6 bases, and 7 bases stayed unmatched. The CDR3 extends over 14 amino acids. Germline V gene data show CDR1 as MNHNS and CDR2 as SASEGT. CDR3 bases: TGTGCCAGCTCCCGGGACAGGGGGGCGGATACGCAGTATTTT. Its protein is CASSRDRGADTQYF.

The chain employs TRBV6-6 and TRBJ1-1, with TRBD1 matching over 10 bases. The J segment lost 3 bases and the V segment lost 5 bases, leaving 3 bases of the junction unmatched. The CDR3 totals 14 residues. The germline CDR1 and CDR2 sequences are MNHNY and SVGAGI (reference sequence). This CDR3 reads CASSPGTGDTEAFF. The CDR3 nucleotides read TGTGCCAGCAGTCCCGGGACAGGGGACACTGAAGCTTTCTTT.

The chain links TRBV11-2 to TRBJ2-7; 11 bases map to TRBD2. Germline-derived CDR1 and CDR2 are SGHAT and FQNNGV. This CDR3 has 18 amino acids. V was clipped by 1 base and J by 4 bases; unmatched bases: 12. The CDR3 protein is CASSLVRLAGGLRYEQYF. The CDR3 DNA reads TGTGCCAGCAGCTTAGTACGGCTAGCGGGAGGATTGAGGTACGAGCAGTACTTC.

The CDR3 reads CASVERSSYNSPLHF. The CDR3 nucleotides read TGTGCCAGTGTTGAGCGGAGCTCCTATAATTCACCCCTCCACTTT. This chain links TRBV6-5 with TRBJ1-6; D gene unclear. Germline assignment: CDR1 MNHEY and CDR2 SVGAGI. The ends were cut back, 9 bases at V and 0 bases at J, with 12 bases in the middle. CDR3 length: 15 amino acids.

V usage is TRBV30 and J usage is TRBJ2-7; weak D call: TRBD2 (6 bases). This CDR3 has 13 residues. The ends were cut back, 4 bases at V and 3 bases at J, with 13 bases in the middle. Germline CDR1 reads GTSNPN; CDR2 reads SVGIG (reference sequence). As DNA, the CDR3 is TGTGCCTGGACCCCGGGACTCCTCTACGAGCAGTACTTC. Translating gives CAWTPGLLYEQYF.

In this sample, this clone turned up a few times. The rearrangement links TRBV6-5 to TRBJ2-2; D uncertain. Per germline, CDR1 MNHEY and CDR2 SVGAGI. CDR3 length: 13 residues. Trimming stripped 4 bases from V and 3 bases from J, with 6 bases between. Here the CDR3 DNA reads TGTGCCAGCAGTTCTCTGTACACCGGGGAGCTGTTTTTT. Its translation: CASSSLYTGELFF.

The V and J genes are TRBV27 and TRBJ2-7; D may be TRBD2 (6 bases). Per germline, CDR1 MNHEY and CDR2 SMNVEV (reference sequence). The CDR3 length is 16 residues. Trimming removed 6 bases at V and 0 bases at J, with 18 bases between. CDR3 amino acids: CASSPTLARSSYEQYF. In DNA, the CDR3 is TGTGCCAGCAGCCCTACCCTAGCGCGAAGCTCCTACGAGCAGTACTTC.

Written as DNA, the CDR3 is TGTGCCAGCAAGCGGGACGGGGATTATACGCAGTATTTT. Its translation is CASKRDGDYTQYF. The chain is built from TRBV27 and TRBJ2-3, with 7 bases aligning to TRBD2. The junction had 8 bases not matched to a gene; V was cut back by 7 bases and J by 7 bases. Germline V lookup: CDR1 MNHEY, CDR2 SMNVEV (reference sequence). The CDR3 is 13 amino acids.

The gene calls are TRBV6-1 and TRBJ1-5, with TRBD1 as a possible D gene (6 bases). Germline CDR1 and CDR2: MNHNS and SASEGT. The CDR3 totals 15 residues. Trimming took off 3 bases at V and 6 bases at J, with 15 bases between the two ends. CDR3 in DNA: TGTGCCAGCAGTGACTCTGCGGGGGCTACTCAGCCCCAGCATTTT. This gives the protein CASSDSAGATQPQHF.

The chain joins TRBV30 to TRBJ2-2, with D maybe TRBD2 (5 bases). With 2 bases removed from V and 4 bases from J, the gap between germline ends came to 8 bases. In germline, CDR1 is GTSNPN, CDR2 SVGIG (reference sequence). The CDR3 extends over 13 amino acids. As DNA, the CDR3 is TGTGCCTGGAGTATAGGGAGCACCGGGGAGCTGTTTTTT. It encodes CAWSIGSTGELFF.

The chain employs TRBV6-5 and TRBJ2-1; 13 nucleotides align to TRBD2. V gave up 6 bases and J gave up 6 bases; unmatched junction bases: 2. The CDR3 has 14 residues. Germline assignment: CDR1 MNHEY and CDR2 SVGAGI. CDR3 bases: TGTGCCAGCAGCCGGACTAGCGGGAGCAATGAGCAGTTCTTC. Its protein is CASSRTSGSNEQFF.

The V call is TRBV28, the J call TRBJ2-1; possible D gene TRBD2, 5 bases. CDR3 length: 11 amino acids. Germline lookup yields CDR1 MDHEN and CDR2 SYDVKM. CDR3 in amino acids: CGTGRYNEQFF. CDR3 coding DNA: TGTGGTACGGGGAGATACAATGAGCAGTTCTTC.

The rearrangement joins TRBV27 to TRBJ2-7; no reliable D call. The CDR3 runs to 13 residues. V shed 5 bases and J shed 3 bases, with 11 bases lying between them. The V gene's germline CDR1 is MNHEY and CDR2 SMNVEV (reference sequence). The CDR3, as DNA: TGTGCCAGCAGTCCCGGGTCGTTCTACGAGCAGTACTTC. The encoded protein is CASSPGSFYEQYF.

This sequence joins TRBV27 and TRBJ2-1; TRBD2 aligns across 13 bases. This CDR3 has 16 amino acids. Germline V gene sequence: CDR1 MNHEY, CDR2 SMNVEV (reference sequence). The V gene end was trimmed by 2 bases and the J gene end by 15 bases; junction bases not matched to a gene: 13. The DNA of the CDR3 is TGTGCCAGCAGTTTAACTTCCGGGACTAGCGGGATTGGTGCGTTCTTC. Residues: CASSLTSGTSGIGAFF.

The sample holds a few counts of this clone. The chain carries TRBV11-3 and TRBJ2-2; D remains unclear. Germline V lookup: CDR1 SGHNT, CDR2 YENEEA. The CDR3 consists of 12 residues. V was trimmed by 5 bases and J by 8 bases, leaving 9 bases between them. The CDR3 region has the DNA TGTGCCAGCAGCGTACAGTATGGGGAGCTGTTTTTT. Protein product: CASSVQYGELFF.

The chain uses TRBV9 and TRBJ1-1; unclear D gene. The CDR3 is made up of 16 amino acids. The germline gives CDR1 SGDLS, CDR2 YYNGEE. The germline V and J ends were trimmed by 4 bases and 0 bases, with 16 bases remaining between them. For the CDR3, the DNA is TGTGCCAGCAGCCCCGAGGGTGGAGGTCTGAACACTGAAGCTTTCTTT. This codes for CASSPEGGGLNTEAFF. Full variable domain (outside the CDR3, taken from reference TRBV9 and TRBJ1-1): DSGVTQTPKHLITATGQRVTLRCSPRSGDLSVYWYQQSLDQGLQFLIQYYNGEERAKGNILERFSAQQFPDLHSELNLSSLELGDSALYFCASSPEGGGLNTEAFFGQGTRLTVV.

The J gene is TRBJ2-7, the V gene TRBV27; 9 bases align to TRBD2. Germline V lookup: CDR1 MNHEY, CDR2 SMNVEV (reference sequence). With 2 bases clipped from V and 0 bases from J, the junction kept 5 bases outside the gene matches. The CDR3 is 16 amino acids. The CDR3 nucleotides read TGTGCCAGCAGTTTAGTCACGACTAGCGGCTCCTACGAGCAGTACTTC. Its translation is CASSLVTTSGSYEQYF.

This clone showed up just once. V and J are TRBV5-1 and TRBJ2-7, with 10 bases that match TRBD1. The CDR3 loop spans 15 amino acids. Trimming at V came to 4 bases and at J to 3 bases, leaving 7 bases not matched to a gene. Germline loops: CDR1 SGHRS, CDR2 YFSETQ. CDR3 in DNA: TGCGCCAGCAGCCCACCGGGACAGGGGAGCTACGAGCAGTACTTC. It specifies CASSPPGQGSYEQYF. The full variable domain, in which reference TRBV5-1 and TRBJ2-7 provide the parts outside the CDR3, is KAGVTQTPRYLIKTRGQQVTLSCSPISGHRSVSWYQQTPGQGLQFLFEYFSETQRNKGNFPGRFSGRQFSNSRSEMNVSTLELGDSALYLCASSPPGQGSYEQYFGPGTRLTVT.

A note on this clone: Within the sample, other DNA sequences also encode this same CDR3. This chain uses TRBV5-1 with TRBJ1-2; 8 nucleotides align to TRBD1. The trim removed 5 bases at V and 8 bases at J, leaving 11 bases unmatched. Germline V gene sequence: CDR1 SGHRS, CDR2 YFSETQ. This CDR3 has 14 amino acids. DNA of the CDR3: TGCGCCAGCAGTGAAGGGACAGGTTGGAACGGCTACACCTTC. As protein: CASSEGTGWNGYTF.

The chain combines TRBV30 with TRBJ2-1; 8 bases are a match to TRBD2. Germline CDR1 is GTSNPN and CDR2 is SVGIG (reference sequence). The CDR3 extends over 16 amino acids. V gave up 0 bases and J gave up 3 bases; unmatched junction bases: 7. This CDR3 is CAWSVGLAALYNEQFF. The DNA for the CDR3 is TGTGCCTGGAGTGTAGGACTAGCCGCACTCTACAATGAGCAGTTCTTC.

The chain recombines TRBV7-2 with TRBJ1-4; D is perhaps TRBD1 (6 bases). Germline V gene data show CDR1 as SGHTA and CDR2 as FQGNSA. Deletions cut 7 bases from V and 4 bases from J, with 13 bases between. There are 14 residues in the CDR3. CDR3 sequence (DNA): TGTGCCAGCAAATCGGGACACGGTAATGAAAAACTGTTTTTT. Its translation is CASKSGHGNEKLFF. Drawing the rest from reference TRBV7-2 and TRBJ1-4, the complete variable domain is GAGVSQSPSNKVTEKGKDVELRCDPISGHTALYWYRQSLGQGLEFLIYFQGNSAPDKSGLPSDRFSAERTGGSVSTLTIQRTQQEDSAVYLCASKSGHGNEKLFFGSGTQLSVL.